A single T cell receptor beta chain is shown here with its context. Its cognate antigen is unknown. Trimming took 3 bases from V and 7 from J, leaving 4 bases between them. CDR1 is SEHNR and CDR2 is FQNEAQ in the germline V gene (reference sequence). CDR3 length: 11 amino acids. This sample was taken from a study of T cell responses to AZD1222 COVID-19 vaccine. Study results and limitations: A mostly white British donor set with more females was recruited, and clonal diversity was possibly underestimated. Repertoires were collected only later (after the peak T cell response had occurred). Among those given AZD1222, only five or six were seropositive at baseline. Regions 160-218 and 743-854 held dominance among vaccine-associated CD4 TCRs, which spanned spike.

Only in-frame clones appear in the TCRdb table, and some are missing; sequencing was by immunoSEQ multiplex PCR. The sample has some 190,000 clones; approximately 90% are singletons. The TCR comes from an adult in good health. The material sequenced was peripheral blood, taken on day 0 of AZD1222 vaccination. The rearrangement uses TRBV7-9 and TRBJ2-1; D is unclear. The CDR3 protein is CASSFYNEQFF. DNA of the CDR3: TGTGCCAGCAGCTTTTATAATGAGCAGTTCTTC. The complete variable domain, with remaining parts taken from reference TRBV7-9 and TRBJ2-1, reads DTGVSQNPRHKITKRGQNVTFRCDPISEHNRLYWYRQTLGQGPEFLTYFQNEAQLEKSRLLSDRFSAERPKGSFSTLEIQRTEQGDSAMYLCASSFYNEQFFGPGTRLTVL.